One and the same sample provided the 8 T cell receptor beta chains below, sequenced in a study of immune evolution from preneoplasia to lung adenocarcinoma. Only in-frame clones appear in the TCRdb table, and some are missing; sequencing was by immunoSEQ multiplex PCR. The sample comprises 4,000 to 4,500 clones, 75% to 90% of which are singletons, and 3.5% to 5% rests with the top ten. Source material: FFPE minimally invasive lung adenocarcinoma tissue. These receptors all come from a donor at least 70 years old with lung adenocarcinoma.

This clone showed up just a few times. The chain uses TRBV21-1 and TRBJ1-1. TRBV21-1 corresponds to a pseudogene. CDR3 size: 15 residues. The CDR3 spells CASSMKTTGGTEAFF. CDR3 bases: TGTGCCAGCAGCATGAAGACAACTGGGGGGACTGAAGCTTTCTTT.

This chain uses TRBV9 with TRBJ1-4; the D gene is possibly TRBD1 (5 bases). Germline-derived CDR1 and CDR2 are SGDLS and YYNGEE. The CDR3 loop spans 15 amino acids. With 0 bases removed from V and 6 bases from J, the gap between germline ends came to 12 bases. CDR3 loop: CASSVAGGAYEKLFF. CDR3 bases: TGTGCCAGCAGCGTAGCAGGAGGGGCTTATGAAAAACTGTTTTTT.

The chain carries TRBV4-2 and TRBJ2-3; TRBD2 matches 9 bases. V lost 0 bases and J lost 4; bases outside the gene matches: 5. The CDR3 runs to 16 residues. CDR1 and CDR2 (germline): LGHNA, YNFKEQ. CDR3 DNA: TGTGCCAGCAGCCAAGATAGCGGGAGCCCCCCAGATACGCAGTATTTT. This translates into CASSQDSGSPPDTQYF.

The chain uses TRBV7-2 and TRBJ2-7, with TRBD2 as a possible D gene (5 bases). The germline gives CDR1 SGHTA, CDR2 FQGNSA. This CDR3 contains 13 residues. V lost 4 bases and J 4 bases, leaving 11 bases between the germline ends. In DNA, the CDR3 is TGTGCCAGCAGCTCCCCTGCGGGTTACGAGCAGTACTTC. Amino acid sequence: CASSSPAGYEQYF.

The chain recombines TRBV4-3 with TRBJ2-5, with 10 bases aligning to TRBD1. V gave up 3 bases and J gave up 5 bases; unmatched junction bases: 6. The CDR3 is 15 residues long. The germline gives CDR1 LGHNA, CDR2 YSLEER. The CDR3 nucleotides read TGCGCCAGCAGCCAGCAGGACAGGGGGGGGGAGACCCAGTACTTC. Translation: CASSQQDRGGETQYF.

This clone was seen a single time. The chain has TRBV7-2 and TRBJ2-2; D uncertain. V lost 1 base to trimming and J lost 2 bases, with 5 bases between them. Germline values: CDR1 SGHTA, CDR2 FQGNSA. This CDR3 comprises 14 residues. The CDR3 region is CASSLGGNTGELFF. The CDR3 DNA follows: TGTGCCAGCAGCTTAGGGGGTAACACCGGGGAGCTGTTTTTT.

The DNA of the CDR3 is TGTGCTAGTGGTTTGGTACGGATAGACACTGAAGCTTTCTTT. This translates into CASGLVRIDTEAFF. The chain is built from TRBV12-5 and TRBJ1-1, with no clear D. Germline-derived CDR1 and CDR2 are LGHNT and FRNRAP. The V end lost 0 bases, the J end lost 3 bases, and 8 bases lay between the germline ends. The CDR3 loop spans 14 amino acids.

The gene calls are TRBV9 and TRBJ2-7; no definite D call. Germline lookup yields CDR1 SGDLS and CDR2 YYNGEE. Between the trimmed V and J ends, which lost 0 bases and 5 bases, there was a span of 9 bases. The length of the CDR3 is 13 residues. The CDR3 reads CASSVDGVHEQYF. The CDR3 region has the DNA TGTGCCAGCAGCGTAGATGGTGTCCACGAGCAGTACTTC.